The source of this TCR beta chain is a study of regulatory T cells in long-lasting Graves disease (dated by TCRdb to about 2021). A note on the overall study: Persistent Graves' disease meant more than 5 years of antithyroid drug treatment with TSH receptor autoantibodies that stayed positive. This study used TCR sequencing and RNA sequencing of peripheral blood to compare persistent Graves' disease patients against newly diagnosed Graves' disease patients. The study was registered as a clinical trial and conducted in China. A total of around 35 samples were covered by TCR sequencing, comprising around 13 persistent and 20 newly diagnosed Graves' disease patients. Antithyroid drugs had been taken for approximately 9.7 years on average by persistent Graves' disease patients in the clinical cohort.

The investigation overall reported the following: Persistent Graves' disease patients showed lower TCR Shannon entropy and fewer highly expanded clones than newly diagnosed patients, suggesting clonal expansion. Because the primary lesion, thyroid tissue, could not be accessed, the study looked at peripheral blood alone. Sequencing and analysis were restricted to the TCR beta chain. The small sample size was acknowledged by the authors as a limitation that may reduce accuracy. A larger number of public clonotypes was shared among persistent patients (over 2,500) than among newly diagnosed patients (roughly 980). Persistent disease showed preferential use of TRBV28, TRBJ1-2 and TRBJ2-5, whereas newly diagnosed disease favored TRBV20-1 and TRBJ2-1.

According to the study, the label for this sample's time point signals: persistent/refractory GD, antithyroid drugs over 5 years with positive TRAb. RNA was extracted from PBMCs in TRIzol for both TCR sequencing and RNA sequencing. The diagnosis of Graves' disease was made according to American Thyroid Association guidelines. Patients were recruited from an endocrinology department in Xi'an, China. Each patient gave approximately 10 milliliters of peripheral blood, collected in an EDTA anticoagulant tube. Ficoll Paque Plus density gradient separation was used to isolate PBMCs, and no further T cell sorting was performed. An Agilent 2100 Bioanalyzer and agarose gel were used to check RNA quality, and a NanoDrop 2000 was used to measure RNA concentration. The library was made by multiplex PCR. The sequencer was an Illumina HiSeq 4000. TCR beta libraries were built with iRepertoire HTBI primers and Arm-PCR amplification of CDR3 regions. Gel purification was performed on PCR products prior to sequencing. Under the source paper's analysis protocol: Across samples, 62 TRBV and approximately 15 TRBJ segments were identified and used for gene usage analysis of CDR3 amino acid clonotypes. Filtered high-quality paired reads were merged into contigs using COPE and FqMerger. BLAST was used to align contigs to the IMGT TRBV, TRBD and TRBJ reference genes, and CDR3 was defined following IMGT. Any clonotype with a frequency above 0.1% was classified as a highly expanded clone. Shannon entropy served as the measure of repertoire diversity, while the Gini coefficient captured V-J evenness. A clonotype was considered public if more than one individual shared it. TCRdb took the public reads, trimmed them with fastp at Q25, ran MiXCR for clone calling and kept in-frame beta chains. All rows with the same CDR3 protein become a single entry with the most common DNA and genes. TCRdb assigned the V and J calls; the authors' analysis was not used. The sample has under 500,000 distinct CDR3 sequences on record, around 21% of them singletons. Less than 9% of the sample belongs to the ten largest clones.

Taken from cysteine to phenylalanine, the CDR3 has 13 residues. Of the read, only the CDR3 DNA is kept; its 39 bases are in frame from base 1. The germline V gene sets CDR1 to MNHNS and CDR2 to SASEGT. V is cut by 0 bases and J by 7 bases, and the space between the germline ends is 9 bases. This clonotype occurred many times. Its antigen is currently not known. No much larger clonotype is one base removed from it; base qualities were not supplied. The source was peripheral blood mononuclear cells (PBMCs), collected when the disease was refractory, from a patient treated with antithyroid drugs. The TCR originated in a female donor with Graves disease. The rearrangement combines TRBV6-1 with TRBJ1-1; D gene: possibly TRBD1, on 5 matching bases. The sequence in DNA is TGTGCCAGCAGTGAAGCCCGCGACAGTGAAGCTTTCTTT. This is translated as CASSEARDSEAFF.